Below, 18 T cell receptor beta chains from the same sample are listed, as sequenced in a study of blood T cell repertoires in COVID-19. Data came from immunoSEQ multiplex PCR; TCRdb stores just in-frame clones and leaves some out. The table lists approximately 250,000 clones, 88% of them singletons. The material sequenced was PBMCs or T cells enriched from blood (not recorded which). These receptors came from a woman aged 55-70 years in a cohort exposed to, infected with or recovered from COVID-19 (not recorded which).

V and J are TRBV19 and TRBJ1-1, with TRBD1 matching 7 bases. Trimming removed 5 bases from V and 1 base from J; junction bases left unmatched: 4. Germline loops: CDR1 LNHDA, CDR2 SQIVND (reference sequence). This CDR3 has 14 amino acids. The CDR3 protein is CASSETGSNTEAFF. The DNA of the CDR3 is TGTGCCAGTAGTGAGACAGGGTCGAACACTGAAGCTTTCTTT.

CDR3 sequence reads: CASSLSTGGTDTQYF. CDR3 coding DNA: TGCGCCAGCAGCTTGTCGACAGGGGGCACAGATACGCAGTATTTT. This chain joins TRBV5-1 and TRBJ2-3, with 8 bases fitting TRBD1. The germline V gene encodes CDR1 SGHRS and CDR2 YFSETQ. Trimming removed 1 base from V and 1 base from J; junction bases left unmatched: 2. The length of the CDR3 is 15 residues.

The chain couples TRBV29-1 to TRBJ2-7, with 7 bases identical to TRBD2. There are 12 residues in the CDR3. Germline CDR1 reads SQVTM; CDR2 reads ANQGSEA. After removal of 2 bases from V and 12 bases from J, the junction contained 10 bases not matched to a gene. The DNA for the CDR3 is TGCAGCGTTGAATCTACGGCGGGAGTTGGGTACTTC. Amino acid sequence: CSVESTAGVGYF.

The chain employs TRBV7-2 and TRBJ2-2, with 11 positions matching TRBD1. This CDR3 comprises 16 residues. Trimming took 5 bases from V and 5 from J; bases not matched to a gene: 7. Per germline, CDR1 SGHTA and CDR2 FQGNSA. The CDR3 protein is CASSHRGTGGTGELFF. The CDR3 DNA is TGTGCCAGCAGCCATAGGGGGACAGGGGGTACCGGGGAGCTGTTTTTT.

The chain employs TRBV30 and TRBJ1-4, with 11 bases fitting TRBD1. This CDR3 has 16 residues. The V gene end was trimmed by 5 bases and the J gene end by 3 bases; junction bases not matched to a gene: 8. Germline lookup yields CDR1 GTSNPN and CDR2 SVGIG (reference sequence). This chain's CDR3 is CAWGGQGVMANEKLFF. The CDR3 bases are TGTGCCTGGGGGGGACAGGGGGTTATGGCTAATGAAAAACTGTTTTTT.

The chain is built from TRBV9 and TRBJ1-6, with TRBD1 identical over 9 bases. Germline CDR1 SGDLS, CDR2 YYNGEE. V dropped 4 bases and J dropped 7; count of bases not matched to a gene: 6. This CDR3 is built from 15 residues. The chain's CDR3 is CASSPGQGKNSPLHF. The CDR3 region has the DNA TGTGCCAGCAGCCCAGGACAGGGGAAAAATTCACCCCTCCACTTT.

As to this clone: Additional DNA sequences in this sample encode the identical CDR3. This chain links TRBV28 with TRBJ2-7, with TRBD2 identical over 8 bases. The germline V gene encodes CDR1 MDHEN and CDR2 SYDVKM. V was pared by 2 bases and J by 2 bases, with 2 bases of the junction left unmatched. The CDR3 is made up of 14 amino acids. The CDR3 DNA reads TGTGCCAGCAGTTTAGCGGGAGGACCCTACGAGCAGTACTTC. Its translation is CASSLAGGPYEQYF. The full variable domain, its missing parts supplied by reference TRBV28 and TRBJ2-7, is DVKVTQSSRYLVKRTGEKVFLECVQDMDHENMFWYRQDPGLGLRLIYFSYDVKMKEKGDIPEGYSVSREKKERFSLILESASTNQTSMYLCASSLAGGPYEQYFGPGTRLTVT.

V usage is TRBV6-5 and J usage is TRBJ1-2, with a tentative D call TRBD1 (6 bases). The V gene's germline CDR1 is MNHEY and CDR2 SVGAGI. This CDR3 is 13 amino acids long. Trimming removed 6 bases at V and 8 bases at J, with 16 bases between. The DNA of the CDR3 is TGTGCCAGCAGAACAGGGTTACAGCGCGGCTACACCTTC. Translated, it gives CASRTGLQRGYTF.

There are a few counts of this clone. CDR3 coding DNA: TGTGCCAGCAGCGGACGGACAGGGGGCGGACTCAACACTGAAGCTTTCTTT. Translation: CASSGRTGGGLNTEAFF. V and J are TRBV9 and TRBJ1-1, with 11 nucleotides matching TRBD1. Germline CDR1 SGDLS, CDR2 YYNGEE. V lost 3 bases to trimming and J lost 2 bases; unmatched junction nucleotides: 9. The CDR3 totals 17 residues.

This chain links TRBV2 with TRBJ1-4; no definite D call. Looked up from germline, CDR1 is SNHLY and CDR2 is FYNNEI. This CDR3 is built from 13 residues. The CDR3 nucleotides are TGTGCTTCACGGAGGGTGACTAATGAAAAACTGTTTTTT. Encoded protein: CASRRVTNEKLFF. The complete variable domain, with remaining parts taken from reference TRBV2 and TRBJ1-4, reads EPEVTQTPSHQVTQMGQEVILRCVPISNHLYFYWYRQILGQKVEFLVSFYNNEISEKSEIFDDQFSVERPDGSNFTLKIRSTKLEDSAMYFCASRRVTNEKLFFGSGTQLSVL.

The chain joins TRBV7-8 to TRBJ1-2; D not resolved. Trimming took 5 bases from V and 8 from J, leaving 15 bases between them. Germline values: CDR1 SGHVS, CDR2 FQNEAQ. This CDR3 contains 13 residues. The DNA of the CDR3 is TGTGCCAGCAGCCCTTCAGGCCCAGAAGGCTACACCTTC. Protein product: CASSPSGPEGYTF.

The chain combines TRBV19 with TRBJ2-7; D is possibly TRBD2 (6 bases). Germline CDR1 is LNHDA and CDR2 is SQIVND (reference sequence). The CDR3 sequence is 11 residues long. Trimming removed 6 bases from V and 4 bases from J, with 7 bases in between. The CDR3 protein is CASSGSYEQYF. The CDR3 DNA reads as TGTGCCAGTAGCGGGAGTTACGAGCAGTACTTC. Using reference TRBV19 and TRBJ2-7 for the parts outside the CDR3, the full variable domain is DGGITQSPKYLFRKEGQNVTLSCEQNLNHDAMYWYRQDPGQGLRLIYYSQIVNDFQKGDIAEGYSVSREKKESFPLTVTSAQKNPTAFYLCASSGSYEQYFGPGTRLTVT.

The chain uses TRBV28 and TRBJ1-4; a possible D gene is TRBD1 (6 bases). V gave up 2 bases and J gave up 10 bases, with 17 bases separating them. CDR1 and CDR2 (germline): MDHEN, SYDVKM. CDR3 length equals 15 residues. CDR3 sequence reads: CASSLGKSRGGKLFF. DNA for the CDR3: TGTGCCAGCAGTTTAGGGAAAAGTAGGGGGGGAAAACTGTTTTTT.

V and J are TRBV18 and TRBJ2-3, with a tentative D call TRBD2 (6 bases). The germline V gene encodes CDR1 KGHSH and CDR2 LQKENI. Deletions cut 3 bases from V and 0 bases from J, with 16 bases between. The CDR3 loop spans 17 amino acids. The CDR3, as DNA: TGTGCCAGCTCACCCTACTTAGCGGAAAGCAGCACAGATACGCAGTATTTT. Encoded protein: CASSPYLAESSTDTQYF.

CDR3 region: CASSLEFVGTDTQYF. The DNA of the CDR3 is TGTGCCAGCAGCTTGGAATTCGTAGGCACAGATACGCAGTATTTT. This chain uses TRBV5-5 with TRBJ2-3, with D hard to call. The CDR3 covers 15 residues. Germline V gene lookup returns CDR1 SGHKS and CDR2 YYEKEE (reference sequence). V lost 0 bases and J 1 base, leaving 9 bases between the germline ends.

The V gene is TRBV5-6, the J gene TRBJ1-3; TRBD1 agrees at 7 bases. The V gene's germline CDR1 is SGHDT and CDR2 YYEEEE. V dropped 2 bases and J dropped 4; count of bases not matched to a gene: 9. CDR3 length: 16 residues. The DNA for the CDR3 is TGTGCCAGCAGCTTTGAACAGGGGACGGGAGGAAACACCATATATTTT. It encodes CASSFEQGTGGNTIYF.

This rearrangement joins TRBV4-2 to TRBJ1-5, with a weak D call TRBD1 (5 bases). The CDR3 covers 15 residues. V was pared by 0 bases and J by 4 bases, with 10 bases between. Looked up from germline, CDR1 is LGHNA and CDR2 is YNFKEQ. CDR3 amino acids: CASSQDSAGNQPQHF. The CDR3 nucleotides read TGTGCCAGCAGCCAAGATTCGGCAGGGAATCAGCCCCAGCATTTT.

V is TRBV10-2 and J is TRBJ2-7, with 11 bases matching TRBD2. V was clipped by 9 bases and J by 7 bases; unmatched bases: 5. The germline V gene encodes CDR1 WSHSY and CDR2 SAAADI. This CDR3 has 12 residues. The CDR3 DNA sequence: TGCGCCAGTAAGGGGACTAGCGGTGAGCAGTACTTC. This codes for CASKGTSGEQYF.